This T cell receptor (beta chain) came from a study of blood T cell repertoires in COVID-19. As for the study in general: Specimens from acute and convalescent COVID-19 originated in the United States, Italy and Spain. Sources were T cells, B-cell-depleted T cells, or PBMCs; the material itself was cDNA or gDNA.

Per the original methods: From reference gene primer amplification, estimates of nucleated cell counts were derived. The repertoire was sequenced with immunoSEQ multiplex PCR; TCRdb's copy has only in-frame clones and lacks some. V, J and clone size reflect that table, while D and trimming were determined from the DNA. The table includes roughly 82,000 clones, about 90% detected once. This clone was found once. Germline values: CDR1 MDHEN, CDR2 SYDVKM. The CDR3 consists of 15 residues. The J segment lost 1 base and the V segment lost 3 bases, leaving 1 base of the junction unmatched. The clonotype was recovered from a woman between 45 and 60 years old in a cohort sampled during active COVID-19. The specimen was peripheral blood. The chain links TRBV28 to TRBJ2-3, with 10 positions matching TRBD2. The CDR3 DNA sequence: TGTGCCAGCAGTTTTGGACTAGCGGGCACAGATACGCAGTATTTT. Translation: CASSFGLAGTDTQYF.